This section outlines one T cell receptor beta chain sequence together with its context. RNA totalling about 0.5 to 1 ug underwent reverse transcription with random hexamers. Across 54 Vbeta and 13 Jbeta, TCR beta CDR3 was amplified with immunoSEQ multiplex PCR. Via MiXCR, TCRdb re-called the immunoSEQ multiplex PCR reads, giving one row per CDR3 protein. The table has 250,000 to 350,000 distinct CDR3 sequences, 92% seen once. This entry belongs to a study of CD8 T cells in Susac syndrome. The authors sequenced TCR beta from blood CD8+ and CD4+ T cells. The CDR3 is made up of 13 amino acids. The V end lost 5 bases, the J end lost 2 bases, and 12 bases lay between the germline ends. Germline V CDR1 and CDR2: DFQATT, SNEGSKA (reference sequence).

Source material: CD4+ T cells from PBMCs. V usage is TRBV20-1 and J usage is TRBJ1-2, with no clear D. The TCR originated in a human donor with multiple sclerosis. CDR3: CSAENQDNYGYTF. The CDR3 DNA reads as TGCAGTGCTGAAAACCAAGACAACTATGGCTACACCTTC.